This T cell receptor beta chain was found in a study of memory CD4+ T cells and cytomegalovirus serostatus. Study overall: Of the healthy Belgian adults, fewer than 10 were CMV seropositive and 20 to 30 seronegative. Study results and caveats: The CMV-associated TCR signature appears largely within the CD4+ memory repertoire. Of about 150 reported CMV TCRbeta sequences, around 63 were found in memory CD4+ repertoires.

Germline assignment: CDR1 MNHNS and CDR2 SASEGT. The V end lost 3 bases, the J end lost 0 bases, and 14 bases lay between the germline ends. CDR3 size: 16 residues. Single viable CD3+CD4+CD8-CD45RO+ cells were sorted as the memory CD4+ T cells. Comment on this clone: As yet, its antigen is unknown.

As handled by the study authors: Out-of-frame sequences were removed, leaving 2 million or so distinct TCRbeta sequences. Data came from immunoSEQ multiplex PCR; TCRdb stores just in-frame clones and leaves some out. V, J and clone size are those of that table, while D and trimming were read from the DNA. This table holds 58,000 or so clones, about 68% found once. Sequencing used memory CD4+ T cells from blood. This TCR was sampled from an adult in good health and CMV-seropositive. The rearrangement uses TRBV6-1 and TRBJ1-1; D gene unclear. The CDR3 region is CASSDVLRAMNTEAFF. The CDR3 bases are TGTGCCAGCAGTGACGTTCTCAGAGCCATGAACACTGAAGCTTTCTTT.